Presented here are 30 T cell receptor beta chains from one specimen sequenced in a study of tissue T cells after allogeneic stem cell transplantation. Noted time point: mouse harvest day 7 after allogeneic transplant. Each mouse received 10^7 T-cell-depleted marrow cells plus 10^6 splenic CD5+ T cells by tail vein. Libraries were prepared by immunoSEQ multiplex PCR; TCRdb keeps only in-frame clonotypes and omits some of them. This sample has about 6,700 clones, with less than 60% found just once. Sample: gut tissue. The receptors stem from a female BALB/c mouse given C57BL/6 T cells with graft-versus-host disease after an allogeneic hematopoietic cell transplant.

A few counts support this clone. Germline and genes here are mouse. The read gets to within 1 residue of the CDR3 end, and the germline J gene fills in the rest. The V call is TRBV12-2, the J call TRBJ2-7, with a weak D call TRBD2 (6 bases). The CDR3 has 15 residues. The V and J ends lost 0 bases and 3 bases respectively, with 14 bases between them. CDR1 SGHLS and CDR2 HYDKME come from the germline V gene. CDR3 bases read: TGTGCCAGCTCTCTCGGTCTGGGGCCCTTCTATGAACAGTAC. Encoded protein: CASSLGLGPFYEQY. The whole CDR3 sequence reads CASSLGLGPFYEQYF.

On this clone: Mouse germline and gene names are used. The read is 1 residue too short to cover the CDR3 end, so that end is filled in from the germline J gene. This chain joins TRBV16 and TRBJ1-4, with D hard to call. The CDR3 is 15 residues long. Looked up from germline, CDR1 is SGHSA and CDR2 is FRNQAP. The V end was cut by 5 bases, the J end by 0 bases, with 10 bases between. The sequenced part of the CDR3 DNA is TGTGCAAGCAGCCGGGCCATTTTTTCCAACGAAAGATTATTT. Its translation: CASSRAIFSNERLF. The CDR3 reads in full as CASSRAIFSNERLFF.

Worth noting for this clone: Any gene name here is a mouse gene name. Read data end 1 residue before the CDR3 end; the end is taken from the germline J gene. V and J are TRBV16 and TRBJ1-3, with D hard to call. Germline CDR1 is SGHSA and CDR2 is FRNQAP. This CDR3 is built from 14 residues. V lost 3 bases and J lost 0, with 6 bases in between. Incomplete CDR3 DNA: TGTGCAAGCAGCTTCGGGTATTCTGGAAATACGCTCTAT. It is translated as CASSFGYSGNTLY. The complete CDR3 reads CASSFGYSGNTLYF.

As regards this clone: Germline and genes here are mouse. The observed sequence ends 1 residue before the CDR3 terminus, with the missing tail filled in from the germline J gene. The V call is TRBV26, the J call TRBJ1-1; D possibly corresponds to TRBD1 (6 bases). CDR1 and CDR2 (germline): KGHPV, FQNQEV (reference sequence). The CDR3 has 12 residues. Trimming removed 3 bases from V and 4 bases from J, with 6 bases in between. The CDR3 loop reads CASSLGGTEVFF. The covered CDR3 bases are TGTGCCAGCAGTCTAGGGGGCACAGAAGTCTTC.

This clone was observed a handful of times. The genes are named according to mouse. Read sequence stops 1 residue before the CDR3 end, and the germline J gene provides the missing end. The chain is built from TRBV31 and TRBJ2-4, with TRBD2 matching 7 bases. V was pared by 0 bases and J by 2 bases, with 2 bases of the junction left unmatched. This CDR3 has 14 amino acids. From germline, CDR1 is GKSSPN and CDR2 SITVG. The DNA read from the CDR3 is TGTGCCTGGAGTCTACTGGGGCTTCAAAACACCTTGTAC. Translated, it gives CAWSLLGLQNTLY. The full CDR3 is CAWSLLGLQNTLYF.

With respect to this clone: Gene names follow the mouse nomenclature. The read terminates 1 residue before the CDR3 end, so the remaining end is supplied by the germline J gene. The chain carries TRBV15 and TRBJ2-3, with 7 bases that match TRBD1. CDR1 SGHND and CDR2 FRSKSL come from the germline V gene. With 5 bases clipped from V and 0 bases from J, the junction kept 2 bases outside the gene matches. There are 14 residues in the CDR3. CDR3 sequence: CASSRTGSAETLYF. The CDR3 bases that were read are TGTGCCAGCAGTCGGACAGGAAGTGCAGAAACGCTGTAT. Based on the CDR3 plus reference TRBV15 and TRBJ2-3, the full variable domain is DAGVTQTPRHEVAEKGQTIILKCEPVSGHNDLFWYRQTKIQGLELLSYFRSKSLMEDGGAFKDRFKAEMLNSSFSTLKIQPTEPKDSAVYLCASSRTGSAETLYFGSGTRLTVL.

For this clone: The gene names here belong to mouse. The read comes to an end 1 residue before the CDR3 does, leaving the germline J gene to fill in the end. This rearrangement joins TRBV15 to TRBJ2-7, with unresolved D. The germline V gene has CDR1 SGHND and CDR2 FRSKSL. This CDR3 has 13 amino acids. V dropped 3 bases and J dropped 3 bases, with 9 bases sitting between them. Partial CDR3 DNA: TGTGCCAGCAGTTTTCCAGGATACTATGAACAGTAC. Protein product: CASSFPGYYEQY. The whole CDR3 region reads CASSFPGYYEQYF.

A note on this clone: Genes and germline are mouse. The CDR3 sequence is CASSQDPGQGDTQYF. CDR3 DNA, as far as it was read: TGTGCCAGCAGCCAAGACCCGGGACAGGGGGACACCCAGTAC. V usage is TRBV5 and J usage is TRBJ2-5; 10 bases align to TRBD1. Read sequence stops 1 residue before the CDR3 end, and the germline J gene provides the missing end. CDR3 length equals 15 residues. In germline, CDR1 is LGHNA, CDR2 YNLKQL (reference sequence). The ends lost 0 bases at V and 6 bases at J; junction bases unmatched: 3.

This clone rates as medium-sized. Germline and genes: mouse. The read comes to an end 1 residue before the CDR3 does, leaving the germline J gene to fill in the end. The rearrangement joins TRBV26 to TRBJ1-2; tentatively, D is TRBD1 (5 bases). The V gene's germline CDR1 is KGHPV and CDR2 FQNQEV (reference sequence). V was clipped by 6 bases and J by 4 bases, with 12 bases between them. This CDR3 has 13 amino acids. The covered CDR3 bases are TGTGCCAGCAGCCTAGACAGCCCCTCCGACTACACC. It encodes CASSLDSPSDYT. The complete CDR3 sequence is CASSLDSPSDYTF.

Sample share makes this clone medium-sized. Gene names and germline refer to mouse. The read halts 1 residue ahead of the CDR3 end, with the missing end drawn from the germline J gene. The chain carries TRBV14 and TRBJ2-1; a weak D match, TRBD1 (6 bases). Germline CDR1 reads SGHDT; CDR2 reads FRDEAV. The length of the CDR3 is 15 residues. V was clipped by 2 bases and J by 3 bases, with 12 bases between them. CDR3 DNA, as far as it was read: TGTGCCAGCAGTTTAGTCGGGACAATCTATGCTGAGCAGTTC. Its translation: CASSLVGTIYAEQF. The full CDR3 is CASSLVGTIYAEQFF. Based on the CDR3 plus reference TRBV14 and TRBJ2-1, the full variable domain is EAGVTQSPRYAVLQEGQAVSFWCDPISGHDTLYWYQQPRDQGPQLLVYFRDEAVIDNSQLPSDRFSAVRPKGTNSTLKIQSAKQGDTATYLCASSLVGTIYAEQFFGPGTRLTVL.

A word on this clone: Gene names follow the mouse nomenclature. The CDR3 goes on 1 residue after the read ends, and that part is filled in from the germline J gene. The J gene is TRBJ2-1, the V gene TRBV15; 10 positions match TRBD1. The germline gives CDR1 SGHND, CDR2 FRSKSL. This CDR3 spans 14 amino acids. V gave up 6 bases and J gave up 8 bases; unmatched junction bases: 7. CDR3 loop: CASREPGQGSEQFF. The sequenced part of the CDR3 DNA is TGTGCCAGCAGGGAGCCGGGACAGGGGTCTGAGCAGTTC.

Comment on this clone: The gene symbols are mouse symbols. The read falls 1 residue short of the CDR3 end, and the missing part is taken from the germline J gene. This sequence joins TRBV26 and TRBJ2-5; TRBD2 is a possible D gene (6 bases). The germline gives CDR1 KGHPV, CDR2 FQNQEV (reference sequence). CDR3 length equals 13 residues. V was shortened by 0 bases and J by 5 bases, with 6 bases between the two germline ends. CDR3 sequence reads: CASSLSGGDTQYF. Incomplete CDR3 DNA: TGTGCCAGCAGTCTGTCTGGGGGAGACACCCAGTAC.

As regards this clone: Mouse gene names and germline throughout. The sequenced fragment ends 1 residue before the CDR3 boundary, so the rest is inferred from the germline J gene. The V gene is TRBV12-2, the J gene TRBJ2-7; TRBD1 might be the D (6 bases). The length of the CDR3 is 13 residues. CDR1 is SGHLS and CDR2 is HYDKME in the germline V gene. V lost 3 bases and J 3 bases, leaving 11 bases between the germline ends. CDR3 bases read: TGTGCCAGCTCTTACCGGGACAACTATGAACAGTAC. Translation gives CASSYRDNYEQY. In full, the CDR3 is CASSYRDNYEQYF.

Only a few counts were recorded for this clone. Gene names are the mouse ones. Sequencing ends 1 residue short of the CDR3 end; the germline J gene provides the rest. The chain combines TRBV26 with TRBJ1-2; 7 positions match TRBD1. The germline gives CDR1 KGHPV, CDR2 FQNQEV (reference sequence). The CDR3 loop spans 14 amino acids. With 6 bases clipped from V and 0 bases from J, the junction kept 4 bases outside the gene matches. The covered CDR3 bases are TGTGCCAGCAGCGCCGGGACAGCAAACTCCGACTACACC. The encoded protein is CASSAGTANSDYT. The entire CDR3 protein reads CASSAGTANSDYTF.

Comments on this clone: The listed genes are named as in mouse. The CDR3 is cut off 1 residue early in the read; its end comes from the germline J gene. This chain connects TRBV26 to TRBJ2-3, with D perhaps matching TRBD1 (5 bases). The germline V gene encodes CDR1 KGHPV and CDR2 FQNQEV (reference sequence). This CDR3 spans 14 amino acids. Between the trimmed V and J ends, which lost 2 bases and 0 bases, there was a span of 6 bases. The DNA read from the CDR3 is TGTGCCAGCAGTCTGACAGGTAGTGCAGAAACGCTGTAT. The encoded protein is CASSLTGSAETLY. The full CDR3 protein is CASSLTGSAETLYF.

This clone was observed a handful of times. Gene names refer to mouse genes. The read ends 1 residue early relative to the CDR3; the germline J gene fills the gap. The chain links TRBV29 to TRBJ1-4; TRBD1 matches at 9 bases. The length of the CDR3 is 15 residues. Germline V lookup: CDR1 MSHET, CDR2 SYDVDS. Germline trimming cut 4 bases from V and 7 bases from J; bases unmatched to any gene: 7. The CDR3 DNA, read in part, is TGTGCTAGCAGTTCTCCGGGACAGGGAATCGAAAGATTATTT. Amino acid sequence: CASSSPGQGIERLF. The entire CDR3 sequence reads CASSSPGQGIERLFF.

As for this clone: Genes and germline come from the mouse. CDR3: CTCSAGGSSYEQYF. CDR3 bases read: TGCACCTGCAGTGCAGGGGGGAGCTCCTATGAACAGTAC. V is TRBV1 and J is TRBJ2-7; possibly TRBD1 or TRBD2 for D (5 bases each). With the read ending 1 residue before the CDR3 end, the germline J gene is used to fill in that end. This CDR3 comprises 14 residues. V was shortened by 1 base and J by 0 bases, with 7 bases between the two germline ends. Germline CDR1 NSQYPW, CDR2 LRSPGD (reference sequence).

Remarks on this clone: Mouse gene names apply. Read data end 1 residue before the CDR3 end; the end is taken from the germline J gene. This rearrangement joins TRBV13-1 to TRBJ2-1; 7 bases line up with TRBD1. Germline lookup yields CDR1 NSHNY and CDR2 SYGAGN. After removal of 3 bases from V and 3 bases from J, the junction contained 3 bases not matched to a gene. The CDR3 runs 14 residues. The sequenced CDR3 bases are TGTGCCAGCAGTGGGGACAGCCTCTATGCTGAGCAGTTC. This translates into CASSGDSLYAEQF. Given in full, the CDR3 is CASSGDSLYAEQFF.

This clone was recorded only once. Gene and germline names: mouse. The read ends 1 residue before the CDR3 terminus; that terminus is restored from the germline J gene. The J gene is TRBJ2-5, the V gene TRBV26; no definite D call. Trimming removed 4 bases from V and 0 bases from J, with 5 bases in between. Germline V gives CDR1 KGHPV, CDR2 FQNQEV (reference sequence). CDR3 length equals 13 residues. CDR3 sequence: CASSRNNQDTQYF. The part of the CDR3 DNA that was read is TGTGCCAGCAGTCGCAATAACCAAGACACCCAGTAC.

As concerns this clone: Mouse gene names and germline throughout. The read stops 1 residue short of the end of the CDR3; the missing end is completed from the germline J gene. The rearrangement links TRBV12-2 to TRBJ1-6; possibly TRBD1 for D (5 bases). TRBJ1-6 carries the ORF label, with uncertain function. Trimming cost V 0 bases and J 5 bases, with 7 bases left between them. There are 14 residues in the CDR3. Germline lookup yields CDR1 SGHLS and CDR2 HYDKME. The sequenced part of the CDR3 DNA is TGTGCCAGCTCTCTCGACAGCGATAATTCGCCCCTCTAC. Translated: CASSLDSDNSPLY. The complete CDR3 protein is CASSLDSDNSPLYF.

This clone was recorded a few times. Genes and germline come from the mouse. The CDR3 end is not reached by the read, which stops 1 residue before it; the germline J gene fills it in. The chain links TRBV12-2 to TRBJ2-5; weak D call: TRBD2 (6 bases). The CDR3 totals 13 residues. Trimming pared 9 bases from V and 5 bases from J, leaving 17 bases between. CDR1 is SGHLS, CDR2 HYDKME, per germline. The sequenced part of the CDR3 DNA is TGTGCCTACTCTTTGGGGGAACGAGACACCCAGTAC. It encodes CAYSLGERDTQY. The complete CDR3 reads CAYSLGERDTQYF.

This clone has only a few counts. Germline and genes: mouse. The CDR3 goes on 1 residue after the read ends, and that part is filled in from the germline J gene. J is TRBJ1-4 and V is TRBV23; no DNA check was done on the table's D call, TRBD1. The V gene's germline CDR1 is KGHTA and CDR2 FQNQQP. CDR3 length: 15 residues. Partial CDR3 DNA: TGCTCCAGCAGTCAACGGACAGGGCCCAACGAAAGATTATTT. It translates to CSSSQRTGPNERLF. The whole CDR3 protein is CSSSQRTGPNERLFF.

Turning to this clone: The germline and genes are mouse ones. With the read ending 1 residue before the CDR3 end, the germline J gene is used to fill in that end. V and J are TRBV12-1 and TRBJ2-3, with D unclear. Germline V gene data show CDR1 as SGHSN and CDR2 as HYEKVE. The CDR3 length is 13 residues. V was cut by 2 bases and J by 0 bases, with 5 bases left in between. CDR3 sequence: CASSPSSAETLYF. The part of the CDR3 DNA that was read is TGTGCCAGCTCTCCATCTAGTGCAGAAACGCTGTAT.

This clone was seen a few times. Gene names are mouse gene names. The read ends 1 residue before the CDR3 terminus; that terminus is restored from the germline J gene. The chain combines TRBV26 with TRBJ1-3; 8 bases are shared with TRBD1. Germline V gene sequence: CDR1 KGHPV, CDR2 FQNQEV (reference sequence). V dropped 4 bases and J dropped 3; count of bases not matched to a gene: 2. The CDR3 sequence is 14 residues long. The CDR3 DNA, read in part, is TGTGCCAGCAGTCCGACAGGGGATGGAAATACGCTCTAT. Encoded protein: CASSPTGDGNTLY. The entire CDR3 is CASSPTGDGNTLYF.

As concerns this clone: Gene labels here are mouse ones. The CDR3 is cut off 1 residue early in the read; its end comes from the germline J gene. The chain links TRBV26 to TRBJ2-7; TRBD2 matches at 12 bases. Germline V lookup: CDR1 KGHPV, CDR2 FQNQEV (reference sequence). The CDR3 consists of 16 residues. After removal of 4 bases from V and 6 bases from J, the junction contained 10 bases not matched to a gene. Incomplete CDR3 DNA: TGTGCCAGCAGTCGGGGGACTGGGGGGCCCCCCTGTGAACAGTAC. The encoded protein is CASSRGTGGPPCEQY. The CDR3, in full, reads CASSRGTGGPPCEQYF.

This clone came up a few times. All gene names here are mouse names. CDR3 amino acids: CASGSPGTGRGNTLYF. Partial CDR3 DNA: TGTGCCAGCGGTTCTCCCGGGACAGGGAGGGGAAATACGCTCTAT. The chain joins TRBV13-2 to TRBJ1-3; 9 nucleotides align to TRBD1. The read ends 1 residue early relative to the CDR3; the germline J gene fills the gap. The germline V gene has CDR1 NNHNN and CDR2 SYGAGS (reference sequence). V lost 4 bases and J lost 4; bases outside the gene matches: 9. CDR3 length: 16 amino acids.

Worth noting for this clone: Gene labels here are mouse ones. The read falls 1 residue short of the CDR3 end, and the missing part is taken from the germline J gene. The rearrangement links TRBV5 to TRBJ2-5; 13 bases are a match to TRBD2. The CDR3 spans 16 residues. CDR1 and CDR2 from the germline V gene are LGHNA and YNLKQL (reference sequence). The V and J ends lost 3 bases and 5 bases, in that order; junction bases with no gene match: 5. CDR3 DNA, as far as it was read: TGTGCCAGCAGCCAGGACTGGGGGGGCGCGGGAGACACCCAGTAC. It encodes CASSQDWGGAGDTQY. The whole CDR3 reads CASSQDWGGAGDTQYF.

This clone is medium-sized (0.01 to 0.1%) within its sample. The genes and germline here are from mouse. Read sequence stops 1 residue before the CDR3 end, and the germline J gene provides the missing end. The chain couples TRBV15 to TRBJ2-3; 10 positions agree with TRBD2. The ends lost 5 bases at V and 3 bases at J; junction bases unmatched: 5. Germline CDR1 is SGHND and CDR2 is FRSKSL. This CDR3 has 15 residues. The CDR3 protein is CASSAGGAQAETLYF. CDR3 DNA, as far as it was read: TGTGCCAGCAGTGCTGGGGGGGCGCAGGCAGAAACGCTGTAT.

This clone was detected once. One end of the junction does not line up with germline, which may come from a read error. Germline and genes: mouse. The read gets to within 1 residue of the CDR3 end, and the germline J gene fills in the rest. This rearrangement joins TRBV13-1 to TRBJ2-7, with D perhaps given as TRBD1 or TRBD2 (5 bases each). Germline CDR1 NSHNY, CDR2 SYGAGN. This CDR3 is built from 15 residues. CDR3 protein: CASGDAGVSSYEQYF. Partial CDR3 DNA: TGTGCCAGCGGTGATGCGGGGGTGAGCTCCTATGAACAGTAC.

As regards this clone: Genes and germline are mouse. The read ends 1 residue before the CDR3 terminus; that terminus is restored from the germline J gene. V gene TRBV13-1 combines with J gene TRBJ2-2, with D hard to call. The CDR3 is 14 residues long. V lost 2 bases, J lost 4 bases, and 9 bases lay in between. Germline CDR1 is NSHNY and CDR2 is SYGAGN. This CDR3 is CASSEGSGTGQLYF. CDR3 DNA (partial): TGTGCCAGCAGTGAGGGGTCTGGCACCGGGCAGCTCTAC.